Below are 24 T cell receptor beta chains sequenced from a single sample in a study of spatial heterogeneity in lung cancer. Time point of the sample: sample taken at primary tumor resection. Whole RNA, isolated from tumor, nontumor lung or frozen PBMC, was sequenced without prior sorting. One entry per CDR3 protein, called by TCRdb with MiXCR from the 5' RACE reads. The repertoire holds about 82,000 distinct CDR3 sequences, with roughly 12% as singletons. Sequenced material: PBMCs, taken at surgery. All receptors derive from a male donor with early-stage non-small cell lung cancer.

A few counts support this clonotype. The J gene is TRBJ2-3, the V gene TRBV12-3 or TRBV12-4; D gene uncertain. The CDR3 extends over 16 amino acids. With 2 bases removed from V and 1 base from J, the gap between germline ends came to 13 bases. The chain's CDR3 is CASSLLSPEGTDTQYF. The CDR3 DNA is TGTGCCAGCAGTTTATTGTCCCCCGAAGGCACAGATACGCAGTATTTT.

The rearrangement uses TRBV7-9 and TRBJ2-7; 9 bases fit TRBD1. Per the germline V gene, CDR1 is SEHNR and CDR2 is FQNEAQ (reference sequence). Trimming removed 5 bases from V and 0 bases from J; junction bases left unmatched: 20. This CDR3 has 20 amino acids. In nucleotides, the CDR3 is TGTGCCAGCAGCCCGGGACAGGGCGCTCTGCCTTATACCTTCTCCTACGAGCAGTACTTC. Translating it yields CASSPGQGALPYTFSYEQYF. Supplemented by reference TRBV7-9 and TRBJ2-7, the full variable domain reads DTGVSQNPRHKITKRGQNVTFRCDPISEHNRLYWYRQTLGQGPEFLTYFQNEAQLEKSRLLSDRFSAERPKGSFSTLEIQRTEQGDSAMYLCASSPGQGALPYTFSYEQYFGPGTRLTVT.

This sequence joins TRBV7-9 and TRBJ2-3; D remains unclear. Germline lookup yields CDR1 SEHNR and CDR2 FQNEAQ (reference sequence). Trimming pared 2 bases from V and 6 bases from J, leaving 3 bases between. The CDR3 is 11 amino acids. The CDR3 nucleotides are TGTGCCAGCAGCTTAAAGGATACGCAGTATTTT. It yields the protein CASSLKDTQYF.

This clonotype was counted at least ten times. The chain joins TRBV27 to TRBJ1-1; perhaps TRBD1 as D (5 bases). The germline V gene encodes CDR1 MNHEY and CDR2 SMNVEV (reference sequence). The CDR3 is made up of 12 amino acids. With 9 bases removed from V and 5 bases from J, the gap between germline ends came to 13 bases. The CDR3 nucleotides read TGTGCCAGAGTTAGGGCAGGGACTGAAGCTTTCTTT. This gives the protein CARVRAGTEAFF.

The chain uses TRBV20-1 and TRBJ2-1, with 11 nucleotides matching TRBD2. This CDR3 has 14 residues. Germline-derived CDR1 and CDR2 are DFQATT and SNEGSKA (reference sequence). The trim removed 3 bases at V and 7 bases at J, leaving 5 bases unmatched. The CDR3 sequence: CSARLAGGRNEQFF. CDR3 in DNA: TGCAGTGCTAGGTTAGCGGGAGGGCGGAATGAGCAGTTCTTC.

The chain joins TRBV20-1 to TRBJ1-6; the D is unclear. V lost 6 bases to trimming and J lost 10 bases, with 16 bases between them. The CDR3 is made up of 13 amino acids. Germline loops: CDR1 DFQATT, CDR2 SNEGSKA (reference sequence). CDR3 sequence reads: CSARLEAGSPLHF. The CDR3 DNA reads TGCAGTGCCAGATTGGAGGCCGGATCACCCCTCCACTTT.

The V call is TRBV12-3 or TRBV12-4, the J call TRBJ1-1; 10 positions agree with TRBD1. This CDR3 has 15 residues. Losses at the gene ends were 4 bases for V and 1 base for J; bases not matched to a gene: 3. CDR3 bases: TGTGCCAGCAGTTACAGGACAGGGGGGAACACTGAAGCTTTCTTT. It is translated as CASSYRTGGNTEAFF.

The rearrangement links TRBV7-2 to TRBJ2-6; perhaps D is TRBD1 or TRBD2 (5 bases each). This CDR3 comprises 20 residues. Germline CDR1 SGHTA, CDR2 FQGNSA. V gave up 2 bases and J gave up 1 base, with 21 bases separating them. Written as DNA, the CDR3 is TGTGCCAGCAGCTTAAGGGGACCTTATAGTACCTTTTCTGGGGCCAACGTCCTGACTTTC. Protein product: CASSLRGPYSTFSGANVLTF. Supplemented by reference TRBV7-2 and TRBJ2-6, the full variable domain reads GAGVSQSPSNKVTEKGKDVELRCDPISGHTALYWYRQSLGQGLEFLIYFQGNSAPDKSGLPSDRFSAERTGGSVSTLTIQRTQQEDSAVYLCASSLRGPYSTFSGANVLTFGAGSRLTVL.

This clonotype was counted at least ten times. V gene TRBV7-8 combines with J gene TRBJ2-1; tentative D call: TRBD2 (7 bases). V dropped 3 bases and J dropped 5 bases, with 17 bases sitting between them. This CDR3 has 16 amino acids. Germline CDR1 SGHVS, CDR2 FQNEAQ. The CDR3 loop is CASSFYVGRGDNEQFF. The CDR3 DNA follows: TGTGCCAGCAGCTTTTATGTGGGGAGGGGGGACAATGAGCAGTTCTTC.

The chain has TRBV7-9 and TRBJ2-7; 11 bases match TRBD1. The CDR3 contains 16 residues. Trimming took 1 base from V and 0 from J; bases not matched to a gene: 2. Germline CDR1 and CDR2: SEHNR and FQNEAQ (reference sequence). CDR3 loop: CASSLGGQGASYEQYF. CDR3 coding DNA: TGTGCCAGCAGCTTAGGCGGACAGGGGGCCTCCTACGAGCAGTACTTC.

This clonotype turned up a few times. The chain links TRBV6-5 to TRBJ2-1; 13 nucleotides line up with TRBD2. The V and J ends lost 6 bases and 7 bases, in that order; junction bases with no gene match: 6. The CDR3 spans 15 residues. Per germline, CDR1 MNHEY and CDR2 SVGAGI. The DNA for the CDR3 is TGTGCCAGCAGCCCCCCGGGACTAGCGGGAAATGAGCAGTTCTTC. Translation gives CASSPPGLAGNEQFF.

This clonotype was observed a handful of times. This rearrangement joins TRBV9 to TRBJ1-2; a weak D match, TRBD1 (6 bases). Germline values: CDR1 SGDLS, CDR2 YYNGEE. There are 14 residues in the CDR3. V dropped 2 bases and J dropped 6 bases, with 14 bases sitting between them. The CDR3 region has the DNA TGTGCCAGCAGCGTCGGGCCAGGGGAAGATGGCTACACCTTC. Translation: CASSVGPGEDGYTF.

This clonotype has a handful of counts. V and J are TRBV6-1 and TRBJ2-2; D may be TRBD2 (6 bases). Germline loops: CDR1 MNHNS, CDR2 SASEGT. V lost 8 bases to trimming and J lost 3 bases, with 16 bases between them. The length of the CDR3 is 15 residues. The chain's CDR3 is CASSYGSGDTGELFF. As DNA, the CDR3 is TGTGCCAGCTCATACGGGAGTGGGGACACCGGGGAGCTGTTTTTT.

Worth noting for this clonotype: The junction differs from germline at one of its ends, possibly a read error. The genes are TRBV3-1 and TRBJ2-1; D gene ambiguous. The CDR3 is 11 amino acids. In germline, CDR1 is LGHDT, CDR2 YNNKEL (reference sequence). The CDR3 nucleotides read TGTGCCAGCAGCCAAGCCGGGCCAGAAATTTTC. It translates to CASSQAGPEIF.

This clonotype has only a few counts. This rearrangement joins TRBV12-3 or TRBV12-4 to TRBJ2-1; 10 nucleotides align to TRBD2. The CDR3 spans 14 residues. V lost 7 bases to trimming and J lost 7 bases; unmatched junction nucleotides: 7. The CDR3 loop reads CASTPGLATNEQFF. The CDR3 DNA follows: TGTGCCAGCACCCCGGGACTAGCGACGAATGAGCAGTTCTTC.

This clonotype came up a few times. V usage is TRBV7-7 and J usage is TRBJ2-5; TRBD2 might be the D (7 bases). The ends were cut back, 6 bases at V and 4 bases at J, with 15 bases in the middle. The CDR3 covers 14 residues. CDR1 is SSHAT, CDR2 FNYEAQ, per germline (reference sequence). The CDR3 DNA reads as TGTGCCAGCAGTAACCCAGGGGAGGGAGAGACCCAGTACTTC. It yields the protein CASSNPGEGETQYF.

This clonotype was observed a handful of times. The chain has TRBV7-2 and TRBJ2-1, with D perhaps matching TRBD2 (6 bases). This CDR3 is built from 17 residues. With 2 bases removed from V and 0 bases from J, the gap between germline ends came to 14 bases. CDR1 is SGHTA, CDR2 FQGNSA, per germline. CDR3 nucleotides: TGTGCCAGCAGCTTAACTGGGGGGTTGAGCTCCTACAATGAGCAGTTCTTC. This codes for CASSLTGGLSSYNEQFF.

The genes are TRBV6-6 and TRBJ1-5; D gene ambiguous. V was pared by 1 base and J by 7 bases, with 5 bases between. The CDR3 is 12 amino acids. Germline V gene lookup returns CDR1 MNHNY and CDR2 SVGAGI (reference sequence). The CDR3 protein is CASSYFGQPQHF. For the CDR3, the DNA is TGTGCCAGCAGTTACTTTGGGCAGCCCCAGCATTTT.

Sample share makes this clonotype medium-sized. The chain joins TRBV7-9 to TRBJ2-3; D unresolved. V was trimmed by 1 base and J by 0 bases, leaving 8 bases between them. The germline V gene has CDR1 SEHNR and CDR2 FQNEAQ (reference sequence). CDR3 length equals 15 residues. CDR3: CASSLEIASTDTQYF. The CDR3 DNA sequence: TGTGCCAGCAGCTTAGAGATAGCTAGCACAGATACGCAGTATTTT.

This clonotype was seen only a few times. The chain joins TRBV10-3 to TRBJ1-5, with D possibly being TRBD1 (5 bases). The CDR3 runs 13 residues. Trimming took off 7 bases at V and 5 bases at J, with 12 bases between the two ends. Germline V gene sequence: CDR1 ENHRY, CDR2 SYGVKD. CDR3 in DNA: TGTGCCATCACCTGGGACGTTGATCAGCCCCAGCATTTT. Protein: CAITWDVDQPQHF.

The gene calls are TRBV20-1 and TRBJ1-1, with a weak D call TRBD1 (5 bases). Germline lookup yields CDR1 DFQATT and CDR2 SNEGSKA (reference sequence). V was shortened by 4 bases and J by 2 bases, with 11 bases between the two germline ends. The CDR3 consists of 13 residues. CDR3 protein: CSATGHINTEAFF. CDR3 coding DNA: TGCAGTGCTACCGGACATATCAACACTGAAGCTTTCTTT.

This clonotype was picked up a small number of times. This rearrangement joins TRBV11-3 to TRBJ2-7; D is unclear. CDR3 size: 13 residues. The germline V and J ends were trimmed by 2 bases and 4 bases, with 9 bases remaining between them. Per the germline V gene, CDR1 is SGHNT and CDR2 is YENEEA. This CDR3 is CASSLTDSYEQYF. CDR3 sequence (DNA): TGTGCCAGCAGCTTAACGGATAGTTACGAGCAGTACTTC. The full variable domain, its missing parts supplied by reference TRBV11-3 and TRBJ2-7, is EAGVVQSPRYKIIEKKQPVAFWCNPISGHNTLYWYLQNLGQGPELLIRYENEEAVDDSQLPKDRFSAERLKGVDSTLKIQPAELGDSAVYLCASSLTDSYEQYFGPGTRLTVT.

This clonotype has only a few counts. V usage is TRBV5-1 and J usage is TRBJ2-2, with no clear D. The CDR3 has 15 amino acids. The germline CDR1 and CDR2 sequences are SGHRS and YFSETQ. V lost 0 bases, J lost 4 bases, and 10 bases lay in between. CDR3 protein: CASSLELGPTGELFF. DNA of the CDR3: TGCGCCAGCAGCTTGGAGCTGGGCCCCACCGGGGAGCTGTTTTTT.

The J gene is TRBJ2-1, the V gene TRBV11-2; 8 nucleotides agree with TRBD1. Germline CDR1 SGHAT, CDR2 FQNNGV. This CDR3 has 17 residues. The V gene end was trimmed by 5 bases and the J gene end by 0 bases; junction bases not matched to a gene: 9. CDR3 coding DNA: TGTGCCAGCAGCCCAGGACAGGGATCGAGCTCCTACAATGAGCAGTTCTTC. This translates into CASSPGQGSSSYNEQFF. Supplemented by reference TRBV11-2 and TRBJ2-1, the full variable domain reads EAGVAQSPRYKIIEKRQSVAFWCNPISGHATLYWYQQILGQGPKLLIQFQNNGVVDDSQLPKDRFSAERLKGVDSTLKIQPAKLEDSAVYLCASSPGQGSSSYNEQFFGPGTRLTVL.